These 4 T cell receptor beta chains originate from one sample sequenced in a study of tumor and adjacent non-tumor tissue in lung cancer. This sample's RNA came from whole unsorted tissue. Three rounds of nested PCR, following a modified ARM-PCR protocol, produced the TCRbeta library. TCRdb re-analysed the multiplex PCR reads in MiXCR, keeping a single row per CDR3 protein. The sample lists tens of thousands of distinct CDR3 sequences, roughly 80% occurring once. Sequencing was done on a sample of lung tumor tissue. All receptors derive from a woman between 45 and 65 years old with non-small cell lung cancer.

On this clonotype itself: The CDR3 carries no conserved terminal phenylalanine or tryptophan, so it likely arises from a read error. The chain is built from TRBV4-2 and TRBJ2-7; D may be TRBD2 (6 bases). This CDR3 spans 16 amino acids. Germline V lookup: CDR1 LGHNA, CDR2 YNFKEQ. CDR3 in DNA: TGTGCCAGCAACCAAGCAATAGGTGCGGGGAACTACGAGCAGTACTCC. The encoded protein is CASNQAIGAGNYEQYS.

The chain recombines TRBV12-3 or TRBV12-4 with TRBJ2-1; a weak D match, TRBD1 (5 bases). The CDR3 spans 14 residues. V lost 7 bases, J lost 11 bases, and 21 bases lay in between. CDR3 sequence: CASTFQVGQGKQFF. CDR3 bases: TGTGCCAGCACTTTTCAGGTGGGCCAGGGTAAGCAGTTCTTC.

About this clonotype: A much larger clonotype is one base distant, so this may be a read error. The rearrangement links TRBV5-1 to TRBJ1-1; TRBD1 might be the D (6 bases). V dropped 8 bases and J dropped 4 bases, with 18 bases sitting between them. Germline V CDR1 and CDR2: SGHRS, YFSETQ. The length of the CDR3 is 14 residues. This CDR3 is CARSLQGGGTEAFF. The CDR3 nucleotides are TGCGCCAGGAGCCTTCAAGGGGGTGGCACTGAAGCTTTCTTT.

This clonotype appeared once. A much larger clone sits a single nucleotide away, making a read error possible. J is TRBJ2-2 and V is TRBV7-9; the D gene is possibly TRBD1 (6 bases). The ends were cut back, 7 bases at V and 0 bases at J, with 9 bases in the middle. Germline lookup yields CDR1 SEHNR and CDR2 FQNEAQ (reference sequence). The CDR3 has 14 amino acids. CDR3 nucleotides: TGTGCCAGCAACTGGACAGCGAACACCGGGGAGCTGTTTTTT. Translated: CASNWTANTGELFF.